The next 3 T cell receptor beta chains were all read from a single sample in a study of radiotherapy plus CTLA-4 blockade in lung cancer. The protocol was immunoSEQ multiplex PCR, while the TCRdb copy is restricted to in-frame clones and leaves out a portion. The sample records about 98,000 clones, 70% to 90% being singletons. Here the sequenced sample was peripheral blood, taken from a patient treated with radiotherapy plus ipilimumab. The source of these receptors is a human donor with non-small cell lung cancer that progressed on radiotherapy plus ipilimumab.

The V call is TRBV7-2, the J call TRBJ2-7; unclear D gene. The CDR3 loop spans 15 amino acids. Trimming shortened V by 3 bases and J by 3 bases, and 15 bases separated the two germline ends. Germline CDR1 reads SGHTA; CDR2 reads FQGNSA. The CDR3 sequence is CASSLTLGPHYEQYF. DNA of the CDR3: TGTGCCAGCAGCTTGACTTTAGGACCTCACTACGAGCAGTACTTC.

V gene TRBV5-6 combines with J gene TRBJ1-1; the D gene is possibly TRBD1 (6 bases). This CDR3 has 11 residues. The V and J ends lost 4 bases and 8 bases respectively, with 9 bases between them. The germline CDR1 and CDR2 sequences are SGHDT and YYEEEE. CDR3 nucleotides: TGTGCCAGCAGCGTGACAGGCGAAGCTTTCTTT. This encodes CASSVTGEAFF.

This chain connects TRBV7-9 to TRBJ2-7, with 10 bases lining up with TRBD2. This CDR3 is 16 amino acids long. V lost 5 bases to trimming and J lost 2 bases; unmatched junction nucleotides: 9. Germline loops: CDR1 SEHNR, CDR2 FQNEAQ (reference sequence). CDR3 loop: CASSPNPLAGAYEQYF. CDR3 DNA: TGTGCCAGCAGCCCGAACCCGCTAGCGGGAGCCTACGAGCAGTACTTC.